The 8 T cell receptor beta chains below all came from one sample that was sequenced in a study of beta chain features in type 1 diabetes. No antigen is known for these receptors. Whole-study results and caveats: In every one of the four CD4+ subsets, TCRB CDR3s were moderately but significantly shorter in Type 1 diabetes patients.

The whole isolated RNA underwent reverse transcription, so sequencing captured expressed TCRB transcripts. Profiled with immunoSEQ multiplex PCR; TCRdb holds only in-frame clones, not every one. The table lists about 360,000 clones, around 13% of them singletons, with about 0.01% in the top ten. Sequenced material: naive CD4+ T cells from blood. The receptor set was obtained from a woman under 30 with type 1 diabetes.

This clone was seen more than once but under ten times. This sequence joins TRBV6-1 and TRBJ2-3, with D hard to call. The CDR3 loop spans 13 amino acids. Germline V CDR1 and CDR2: MNHNS, SASEGT. V lost 1 base and J lost 1, with 3 bases in between. The CDR3 DNA reads TGTGCCAGCAGTGAAGGAGGCACAGATACGCAGTATTTT. Protein product: CASSEGGTDTQYF.

J is TRBJ2-5 and V is TRBV30; D perhaps matches TRBD1 (6 bases). Trimming removed 3 bases from V and 5 bases from J, with 22 bases in between. Germline V gene data show CDR1 as GTSNPN and CDR2 as SVGIG (reference sequence). The CDR3 length is 16 residues. The CDR3: CAWSVTQGLGVETQYF. The DNA of the CDR3 is TGTGCCTGGAGCGTAACTCAGGGGCTAGGGGTGGAGACCCAGTACTTC. The complete variable domain, with remaining parts taken from reference TRBV30 and TRBJ2-5, reads SQTIHQWPATLVQPVGSPLSLECTVEGTSNPNLYWYRQAAGRGLQLLFYSVGIGQISSEVPQNLSASRPQDRQFILSSKKLLLSDSGFYLCAWSVTQGLGVETQYFGPGTRLLVL.

The chain is built from TRBV2 and TRBJ2-2; D might be TRBD1 (5 bases). Germline assignment: CDR1 SNHLY and CDR2 FYNNEI. Trimming removed 8 bases at V and 5 bases at J, with 12 bases between. This CDR3 comprises 13 residues. This chain's CDR3 is CASRTQGTGELFF. CDR3 nucleotide sequence: TGTGCCAGCCGGACCCAGGGTACCGGGGAGCTGTTTTTT.

The chain uses TRBV6-5 and TRBJ2-1, with TRBD2 identical over 8 bases. The germline CDR1 and CDR2 sequences are MNHEY and SVGAGI. V dropped 7 bases and J dropped 7; count of bases not matched to a gene: 12. This CDR3 spans 15 amino acids. CDR3 sequence (DNA): TGTGCCAGCACCCTTGCGAGCGGGAGTTCGAATGAGCAGTTCTTC. Protein product: CASTLASGSSNEQFF.

This clone appeared a few times. CDR3 protein: CASRAGNSGANVLTF. The DNA for the CDR3 is TGTGCCAGCAGGGCCGGGAACTCTGGGGCCAACGTCCTGACTTTC. V and J are TRBV14 and TRBJ2-6; TRBD2 might be the D (5 bases). Per germline, CDR1 SGHDN and CDR2 FVKESK. The CDR3 consists of 15 residues. Trimming took 6 bases from V and 0 from J, leaving 9 bases between them.

This clone was counted between two and nine times. DNA for the CDR3: TGTGCCAGCAGAAACGGGTCTTTGTACCGCGGGAAAAACATTCAGTACTTC. This translates into CASRNGSLYRGKNIQYF. The chain is built from TRBV14 and TRBJ2-4, with D possibly matching TRBD2 (5 bases). Trimming cost V 6 bases and J 4 bases, with 22 bases left between them. Germline lookup yields CDR1 SGHDN and CDR2 FVKESK. The CDR3 is 17 residues long.

This clone was observed a handful of times. This chain uses TRBV7-9 with TRBJ1-6; D is undetermined. V was shortened by 0 bases and J by 7 bases, with 7 bases between the two germline ends. Germline loops: CDR1 SEHNR, CDR2 FQNEAQ (reference sequence). The CDR3 covers 14 residues. CDR3 sequence (DNA): TGTGCCAGCAGCTTAGCAAGCGGGAATTCACCCCTCCACTTT. Translated, it gives CASSLASGNSPLHF.

As for this clone: Other DNA sequences within the sample encode an identical CDR3. This sequence joins TRBV5-6 and TRBJ1-2; D not certain. V was cut by 1 base and J by 3 bases, with 4 bases left in between. Germline CDR1 reads SGHDT; CDR2 reads YYEEEE. This CDR3 spans 12 amino acids. This chain's CDR3 is CASSLTDYGYTF. For the CDR3, the DNA is TGTGCCAGCAGCTTGACGGACTATGGCTACACCTTC.